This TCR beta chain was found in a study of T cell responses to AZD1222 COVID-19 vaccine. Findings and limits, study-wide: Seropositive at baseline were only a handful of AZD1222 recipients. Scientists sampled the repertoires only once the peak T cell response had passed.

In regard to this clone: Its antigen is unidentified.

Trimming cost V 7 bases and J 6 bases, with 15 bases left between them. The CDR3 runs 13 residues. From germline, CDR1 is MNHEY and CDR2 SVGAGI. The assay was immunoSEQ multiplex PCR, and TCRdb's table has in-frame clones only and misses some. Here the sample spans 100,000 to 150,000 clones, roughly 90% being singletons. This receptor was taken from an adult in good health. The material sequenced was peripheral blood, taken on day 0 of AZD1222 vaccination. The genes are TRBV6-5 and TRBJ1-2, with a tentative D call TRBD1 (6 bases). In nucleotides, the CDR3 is TGTGCCAGCATCCGCGAAGACAGGAATGGCTACACCTTC. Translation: CASIREDRNGYTF.